The clone carrying this T cell receptor (beta chain) is a singleton in its sample. This sample was included in a study of blood T cell repertoires in COVID-19. On the study more broadly: Both acute and convalescent COVID-19 samples were obtained from the United States, Italy and Spain. In each case, the material was cDNA or gDNA derived from T cells, B-cell-depleted T cells, or PBMCs.

Source study methods: Reference gene primer amplification gave estimated nucleated cell counts. Measured with immunoSEQ multiplex PCR; TCRdb has only the in-frame clones, and not every one. V and J calls and clone size are as listed in that table; D and trimming were resolved from the DNA. Of 150,000 to 200,000 clones listed, 86% are singletons. The TCR originated in a man between 18 and 35 years old with acute or convalescent COVID-19. What was sequenced was peripheral blood.

The CDR3 loop reads CASSLGTGSTGELFF. CDR3 in DNA: TGTGCCAGCAGCTTAGGGACAGGGTCCACCGGGGAGCTGTTTTTT. This chain uses TRBV7-9 with TRBJ2-2, with 8 bases lining up with TRBD1. The CDR3 contains 15 residues. V was clipped by 1 base and J by 4 bases; unmatched bases: 2. Germline values: CDR1 SEHNR, CDR2 FQNEAQ (reference sequence).